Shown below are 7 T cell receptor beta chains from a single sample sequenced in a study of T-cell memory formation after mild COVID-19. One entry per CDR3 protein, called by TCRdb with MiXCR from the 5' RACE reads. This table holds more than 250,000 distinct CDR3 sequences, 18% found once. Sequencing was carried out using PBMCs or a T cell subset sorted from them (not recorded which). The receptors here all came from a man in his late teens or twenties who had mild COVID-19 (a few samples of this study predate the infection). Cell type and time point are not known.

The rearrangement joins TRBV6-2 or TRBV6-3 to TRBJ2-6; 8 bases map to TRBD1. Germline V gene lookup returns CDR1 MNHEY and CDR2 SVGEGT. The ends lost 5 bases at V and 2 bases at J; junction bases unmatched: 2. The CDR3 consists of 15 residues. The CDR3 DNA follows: TGTGCCAGCAGTCCGACAGGGGCTGGGGCCAACGTCCTGACTTTC. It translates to CASSPTGAGANVLTF.

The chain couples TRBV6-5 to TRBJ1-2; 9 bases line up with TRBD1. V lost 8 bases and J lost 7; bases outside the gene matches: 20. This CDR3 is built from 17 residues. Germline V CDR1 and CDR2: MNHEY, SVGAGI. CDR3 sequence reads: CASHSRPGQGKVAGYTF. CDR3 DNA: TGTGCCAGCCATTCAAGACCGGGACAGGGCAAGGTCGCTGGCTACACCTTC.

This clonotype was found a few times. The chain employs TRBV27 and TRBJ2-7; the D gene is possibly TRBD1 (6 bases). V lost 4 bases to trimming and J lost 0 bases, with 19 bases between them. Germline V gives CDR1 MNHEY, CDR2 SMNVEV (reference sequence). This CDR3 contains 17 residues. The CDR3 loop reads CASSSSWLLTGSYEQYF. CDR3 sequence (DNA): TGTGCCAGCAGTTCGAGCTGGCTTCTGACAGGCTCCTACGAGCAGTACTTC.

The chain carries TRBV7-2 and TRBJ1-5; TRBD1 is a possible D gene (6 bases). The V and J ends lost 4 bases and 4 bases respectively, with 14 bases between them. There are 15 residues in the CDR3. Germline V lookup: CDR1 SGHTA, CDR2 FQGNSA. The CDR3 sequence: CASSYGGARNQPQHF. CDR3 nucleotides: TGTGCCAGCAGCTATGGGGGGGCCCGTAATCAGCCCCAGCATTTT.

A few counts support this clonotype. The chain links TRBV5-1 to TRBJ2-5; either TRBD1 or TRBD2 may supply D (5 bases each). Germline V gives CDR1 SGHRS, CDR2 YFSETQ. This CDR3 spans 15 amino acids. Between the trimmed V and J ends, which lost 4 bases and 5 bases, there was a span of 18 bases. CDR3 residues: CASSQREGTGETQYF. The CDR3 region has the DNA TGCGCCAGCAGCCAAAGGGAAGGGACGGGTGAGACCCAGTACTTC.

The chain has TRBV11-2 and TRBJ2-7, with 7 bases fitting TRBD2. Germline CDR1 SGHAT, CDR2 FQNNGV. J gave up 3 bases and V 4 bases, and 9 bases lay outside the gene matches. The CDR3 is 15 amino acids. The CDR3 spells CASSSSLGGGYEQYF. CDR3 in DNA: TGTGCCAGCAGCTCGAGCCTGGGGGGGGGCTACGAGCAGTACTTC.

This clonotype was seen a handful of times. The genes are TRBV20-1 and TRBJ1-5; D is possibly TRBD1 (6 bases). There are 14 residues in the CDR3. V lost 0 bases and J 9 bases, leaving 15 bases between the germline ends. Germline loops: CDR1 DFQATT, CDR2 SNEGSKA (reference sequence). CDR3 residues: CSARDQQGPAPQHF. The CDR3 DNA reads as TGCAGTGCTAGAGATCAACAGGGCCCCGCGCCCCAGCATTTT.